Listed here are 14 T cell receptor beta chains from one sample, sequenced in a study of blood T cell repertoires in COVID-19. Assay used: immunoSEQ multiplex PCR; TCRdb lists only in-frame clones, some missing. The repertoire has roughly 390,000 clones, about 87% of them found once; the top ten carry about 10%. Sequencing used peripheral blood. Receptors were obtained from a woman aged 25 to 45 with COVID-19, enrolled during active disease.

The chain carries TRBV4-3 and TRBJ1-5, with D maybe TRBD1 (6 bases). This CDR3 comprises 16 residues. V was pared by 0 bases and J by 3 bases, with 12 bases between. Germline values: CDR1 LGHNA, CDR2 YSLEER. The CDR3 spells CASSQEWGQINQPQHF. In nucleotides, the CDR3 is TGCGCCAGCAGCCAAGAATGGGGGCAGATCAATCAGCCCCAGCATTTT.

The chain uses TRBV5-1 and TRBJ1-1; 7 bases line up with TRBD1. The CDR3 consists of 13 residues. Trimming at V came to 4 bases and at J to 3 bases, leaving 3 bases not matched to a gene. Germline V gives CDR1 SGHRS, CDR2 YFSETQ. The CDR3 is CASSRQGDTEAFF. The CDR3 DNA sequence: TGCGCCAGCAGCCGACAGGGAGACACTGAAGCTTTCTTT.

V and J are TRBV19 and TRBJ2-2, with TRBD2 identical over 9 bases. The CDR3 totals 17 residues. V gave up 4 bases and J gave up 7 bases; unmatched junction bases: 13. CDR1 and CDR2 from the germline V gene are LNHDA and SQIVND (reference sequence). In nucleotides, the CDR3 is TGTGCCAGTAGTAAGGCTAGCGGGGTACTTCTGGGCGGGGAGCTGTTTTTT. It yields the protein CASSKASGVLLGGELFF.

This chain connects TRBV4-3 to TRBJ1-5; no definite D call. This CDR3 spans 16 amino acids. CDR1 LGHNA and CDR2 YSLEER come from the germline V gene. The V gene lost 0 bases and the J gene lost 2 bases, with 11 bases spanning the gap. CDR3 sequence: CASSQDRRWGNQPQHF. CDR3 bases: TGCGCCAGCAGCCAAGATCGGAGGTGGGGCAATCAGCCCCAGCATTTT.

In the case of this clone: Other nucleotide sequences in the sample specify the same CDR3. The chain is built from TRBV20-1 and TRBJ1-5; D not resolved. Trimming removed 3 bases at V and 0 bases at J, with 9 bases between. CDR3 size: 14 residues. The V gene's germline CDR1 is DFQATT and CDR2 SNEGSKA (reference sequence). Written as DNA, the CDR3 is TGCAGTGCTAGTGGCGCTAATAGCAATCAGCCCCAGCATTTT. Translating it yields CSASGANSNQPQHF.

The chain couples TRBV14 to TRBJ1-1; D is possibly TRBD1 (5 bases). The germline V gene has CDR1 SGHDN and CDR2 FVKESK. CDR3 length equals 15 residues. V lost 0 bases to trimming and J lost 1 base, with 9 bases between them. The DNA for the CDR3 is TGTGCCAGCAGCCAAGATTCTGGGGCGAACACTGAAGCTTTCTTT. Translation: CASSQDSGANTEAFF.

The chain carries TRBV24-1 and TRBJ2-4, with D unclear. The CDR3 consists of 13 residues. Per the germline V gene, CDR1 is KGHDR and CDR2 is SFDVKD. Between the trimmed V and J ends, which lost 7 bases and 3 bases, there was a span of 9 bases. The CDR3 is CATSEPGKNIQYF. In DNA form, the CDR3 reads TGTGCCACCAGCGAACCGGGCAAAAACATTCAGTACTTC.

V gene TRBV6-5 combines with J gene TRBJ2-5; 11 positions match TRBD2. Per germline, CDR1 MNHEY and CDR2 SVGAGI. The CDR3 spans 15 residues. V was pared by 3 bases and J by 3 bases, with 3 bases of the junction left unmatched. Here the CDR3 DNA reads TGTGCCAGCAGTTATAAGGGACTAGCGGAAGAGACCCAGTACTTC. Translated, it gives CASSYKGLAEETQYF.

Regarding this clone: Relative to the germline gene, one junction end is altered; a read error may explain this. The chain links TRBV15 to TRBJ2-7; 10 bases fit TRBD1. Germline V lookup: CDR1 LNHNV, CDR2 YYDKDF (reference sequence). The CDR3 runs 15 residues. The CDR3 sequence: CATSRDRGRTDEQYF. CDR3 nucleotide sequence: TGTGCCACCAGCCGAGACAGGGGGCGAACGGACGAGCAGTACTTC.

The rearrangement uses TRBV2 and TRBJ1-2; D is ambiguous. The germline V gene encodes CDR1 SNHLY and CDR2 FYNNEI. The CDR3 has 12 amino acids. V gave up 3 bases and J gave up 7 bases, with 9 bases separating them. The CDR3, as DNA: TGTGCCAGCAGTGATCCCGCGAGTGGCTACACCTTC. Protein product: CASSDPASGYTF.

J is TRBJ2-1 and V is TRBV4-1; TRBD2 matches at 9 bases. Germline lookup yields CDR1 MGHRA and CDR2 YSYEKL. With 8 bases clipped from V and 2 bases from J, the junction kept 4 bases outside the gene matches. The CDR3 is 14 amino acids. CDR3 sequence (DNA): TGCGCCAGCGGGAGGACTAGCGCCTACAATGAGCAGTTCTTC. Translation: CASGRTSAYNEQFF.

In its sample, this clone was seen a few times. The V gene is TRBV28, the J gene TRBJ2-2; D perhaps matches TRBD2 (6 bases). The CDR3 extends over 15 amino acids. V shed 6 bases and J shed 6 bases, with 17 bases lying between them. The germline V gene encodes CDR1 MDHEN and CDR2 SYDVKM. CDR3 bases: TGTGCCAGCAGGGCTGGAGGGGCCGAGGCCGGGGAGCTGTTTTTT. It is translated as CASRAGGAEAGELFF.

The chain uses TRBV6-2 or TRBV6-3 and TRBJ2-2, with D perhaps TRBD1 (6 bases). The CDR3 is made up of 14 amino acids. CDR1 is MNHEY and CDR2 is SVGEGT in the germline V gene. With 5 bases removed from V and 5 bases from J, the gap between germline ends came to 12 bases. CDR3 amino acids: CASSPQGLTGELFF. The CDR3 DNA follows: TGTGCCAGCAGTCCACAGGGTTTGACCGGGGAGCTGTTTTTT.

This chain uses TRBV19 with TRBJ2-5; D remains unclear. V lost 6 bases and J lost 4, with 6 bases in between. The CDR3 runs to 11 residues. Looked up from germline, CDR1 is LNHDA and CDR2 is SQIVND (reference sequence). CDR3 bases: TGTGCCAGTAGCCCGGGAGAGACCCAGTACTTC. Translation gives CASSPGETQYF.